This T cell receptor beta chain was captured by sequencing in a study of blood T cell repertoires in COVID-19. The participants were between roughly 18 and 90 years old and came from some 23 US areas. Measured with immunoSEQ multiplex PCR; TCRdb has only the in-frame clones, and not every one. Found here are approximately 300,000 clones, about 90% of them singletons; the top ten hold about 5.4%. The germline V and J ends were trimmed by 7 bases and 1 base, with 10 bases remaining between them. The CDR3 length is 14 residues. Looked up from germline, CDR1 is SGHTA and CDR2 is FQGNSA. The specimen sequenced was PBMCs or T cells enriched from blood (not recorded which). The TCR originated in a woman aged 25 to 39 who had recovered from COVID-19. The chain combines TRBV7-2 with TRBJ2-2; D may be TRBD1 (5 bases). This CDR3 reads CASTRAENTGELFF. As DNA, the CDR3 is TGTGCCAGCACCAGGGCCGAGAACACCGGGGAGCTGTTTTTT.